This is a list of T cell receptor beta chains from one sample in a study of control samples from healthy donors and cancer patients. The assay was immunoSEQ multiplex PCR, and TCRdb's table has in-frame clones only and misses some. The table shows 150,000 to 170,000 clones, with over 85% occurring only once. The specimen was blood. These receptors all come from a middle-aged man in good health. Both conserved end residues are part of each CDR3. A D gene is named only where the DNA matches it firmly. Expanded clones get a size class; other rows say once, few or many, or leave the size out.

v_gene	len	d_gene	abundance	j_gene	CDR3nt	CDR3aa
TRBV6-6	13	TRBD1	-	TRBJ1-1	TGTGCCAGCAGGACCGGACAGGCCCCTGAAGCTTTCTTT	CASRTGQAPEAFF
TRBV7-8	11	-	-	TRBJ2-7	TGTGCCAGCAGCCCGGCTTACGAGCAGTACTTC	CASSPAYEQYF
TRBV5-1	15	-	-	TRBJ2-1	TGCGCCAGCAGCTTGGGTGGGGGGGCTAACAATGAGCAGTTCTTC	CASSLGGGANNEQFF
TRBV27	16	-	-	TRBJ1-1	TGTGCCAGCAGTGTACTCAAAGGCTTCAGGGGAGCTGAAGCTTTCTTT	CASSVLKGFRGAEAFF
TRBV9	15	-	-	TRBJ1-1	TGTGCCAGCAGCCCCCTGGGGCAGGGCTACACTGAAGCTTTCTTT	CASSPLGQGYTEAFF
TRBV7-9	13	-	-	TRBJ1-2	TGTGCCAGCAGCTCCCTTTTCCGGAGAAGCAACACCTTC	CASSSLFRRSNTF
TRBV6-5	13	-	-	TRBJ2-2	TGTGCCAGCAGAGGGCCCGACACCGGGGAGCTGTTTTTT	CASRGPDTGELFF
TRBV5-6	14	-	-	TRBJ1-1	TGTGCCAGCAGCTTGCGTGGGGGGAACACTGAAGCTTTCTTT	CASSLRGGNTEAFF
TRBV12-5	14	-	-	TRBJ2-3	TGTGCTAGTGGTCCCTTGTCAAGGTCAGATACGCAGTATTTT	CASGPLSRSDTQYF
TRBV7-8	15	-	-	TRBJ1-1	TGTGCCAGCAGCGCACGACGGTTAGGGGACACTGAAGCTTTCTTT	CASSARRLGDTEAFF
TRBV7-9	14	TRBD1	once	TRBJ2-7	TGTGCCAGCAGTTCCCGGGACAGGGACTACGAGCAGTACTTC	CASSSRDRDYEQYF
TRBV9	15	-	-	TRBJ2-2	TGTGCCAGCAGCCTTCGGGGTCCTGGGACCGGGGAGCTGTTTTTT	CASSLRGPGTGELFF
TRBV19	15	-	-	TRBJ1-1	TGTGCCAGTAGCACTCCCATAGGGGGGTCCACTGAAGCTTTCTTT	CASSTPIGGSTEAFF
TRBV9	14	TRBD1	-	TRBJ1-1	TGTGCCAGCAGCGTAGAAGGGGGCCGGACTGAAGCTTTCTTT	CASSVEGGRTEAFF
TRBV5-6	14	TRBD1	-	TRBJ1-4	TGTGCCAGCAGCTTGGGACAGGGTGGTGAAAAACTGTTTTTT	CASSLGQGGEKLFF
TRBV19	12	-	-	TRBJ1-1	TGTGCCAGCCTGGGTGGGCCGACAGAAGCTTTCTTT	CASLGGPTEAFF
TRBV12-3/TRBV12-4	13	-	-	TRBJ1-1	TGTGCCAGCAGTTTATACAGGGATAGTGAAGCTTTCTTT	CASSLYRDSEAFF
TRBV19	14	TRBD1	once	TRBJ1-6	TGTGCCAGTAGTCCGGACAGGTTAGGTTCACCCCTCCACTTT	CASSPDRLGSPLHF
TRBV2	13	-	-	TRBJ1-3	TGTGCCAGTGCGGCAAACTCTGGAAACACCATATATTTT	CASAANSGNTIYF
TRBV18	13	-	-	TRBJ1-1	TGTGCCAGCTCCCTAGACAGGAACACTGAAGCTTTCTTT	CASSLDRNTEAFF
TRBV2	15	TRBD1	once	TRBJ1-2	TGTGCCAGCAGTGATTCCGACAGGGGGAGGGGGGGCTACACCTTC	CASSDSDRGRGGYTF
TRBV10-3	12	-	-	TRBJ1-2	TGTGCCATCAGCGACAGGACCTATGGCTACACCTTC	CAISDRTYGYTF
TRBV27	14	-	-	TRBJ1-2	TGTGCCAGCAGATCGGGACCGCAAGCCTATGGCTACACCTTC	CASRSGPQAYGYTF
TRBV18	15	TRBD1	-	TRBJ1-2	TGTGCCAGCTCACCGGGGGGACAGCCTCTTTATGGCTACACCTTC	CASSPGGQPLYGYTF
TRBV29-1	13	TRBD1	-	TRBJ2-7	TGCAGCGTGGGGGGGACAGGGCCTCGCGAGCAGTACTTC	CSVGGTGPREQYF
TRBV3-1/TRBV3-2	12	-	-	TRBJ1-2	TGTGCCAGCAGCCAGGGAGTAAATGGCTACACCTTC	CASSQGVNGYTF
TRBV28	15	-	-	TRBJ1-2	TGTGCCAGCAGTGGTGGGACCACTCCTAACTATGGCTACACCTTC	CASSGGTTPNYGYTF
TRBV7-9	17	-	-	TRBJ2-3	TGTGCCAGCAGCTTAGCGAGTAGGAACCTACGCACAGATACGCAGTATTTT	CASSLASRNLRTDTQYF
TRBV6-2/TRBV6-3	14	-	-	TRBJ1-2	TGTGCCAGCAGTTTGGCGATAAAGCACTATGGCTACACCTTC	CASSLAIKHYGYTF
TRBV7-6	13	-	-	TRBJ2-2	TGTGCCAGCAGCTTATTGACTTCCGGGGAGCTGTTTTTT	CASSLLTSGELFF
TRBV6-4	12	-	once	TRBJ1-1	TGTGCCAGCACCAGACCAGGCTCTGAAGCTTTCTTT	CASTRPGSEAFF
TRBV7-2	15	-	-	TRBJ1-4	TGTGCCAGCAGCTTAGGTGGGGGCTTGGGTGAAAAACTGTTTTTT	CASSLGGGLGEKLFF
TRBV5-1	15	TRBD1	-	TRBJ1-2	TGCGCCAGCAGCTTGGCCGGGACAGACTACTATGGCTACACCTTC	CASSLAGTDYYGYTF
TRBV6-2/TRBV6-3	15	-	-	TRBJ2-6	TGTGCCAGCAGTTACTTATCGGCTGGGGCCAACGTCCTGACTTTC	CASSYLSAGANVLTF
TRBV24-1	13	-	-	TRBJ2-7	TGTGCCACCCCGAAGGCGGACCCCTACGAGCAGTACTTC	CATPKADPYEQYF
TRBV9	15	-	-	TRBJ1-3	TGTGCCAGCAGCGGAAGAGTCGGGGCTGGAAACACCATATATTTT	CASSGRVGAGNTIYF
TRBV7-2	16	TRBD2	-	TRBJ2-7	TGTGCCAGCAGCAGAAGAGTAGCGGGGGGATCCTACGAGCAGTACTTC	CASSRRVAGGSYEQYF
TRBV6-6	12	-	-	TRBJ1-5	TGTGCCAGCAACACAGGGAGGGAGCCCCAGCATTTT	CASNTGREPQHF
TRBV5-1	18	-	-	TRBJ1-4	TGCGCCAGCAGCCAGTTCAAACTAACTGGGGCGGTGAGGGAAAAACTGTTTTTT	CASSQFKLTGAVREKLFF
TRBV5-6	15	-	-	TRBJ1-1	TGTGCCAGCAGCCCTCGTGTAGGGGTAAGCATCTCGGCTTTCTTT	CASSPRVGVSISAFF